The TCR beta chain described here comes from a study of shared clonotypes between healthy human individuals. The overall study: Those who served as donors were two women and a few men between the ages of 18 and 49. Study observations and caveats: Among non-shared clonotypes, generation probabilities were lower than among those shared by all four donors.

Naive CD8 cells lacked CD45RO, underwent positive selection for CCR7 and left out terminally differentiated effector memory CD45RA+ cells. The trim removed 2 bases at V and 6 bases at J, leaving 5 bases unmatched. The CDR3 runs 14 residues. Germline V gene data show CDR1 as SGDLS and CDR2 as YYNGEE. At a deep level, the assay was run. DNA at 200 ng, around 30,000 T cell genomes, went into sorted-subset replicate PCRs. Clones were read by immunoSEQ multiplex PCR, and TCRdb kept only the in-frame ones, dropping some. Here the sample spans approximately 2,200,000 clones, 90% to 95% being singletons. Notes on this clone: Its antigen is unidentified.

The receptor's source is a man between 18 and 29 years old in good health. Some clones in this sample may be carry-over from other donors' samples. Sequenced: naive CD8+ T cells from PBMCs. This chain connects TRBV9 to TRBJ1-2, with 9 bases that match TRBD1. The chain's CDR3 is CASSVDRGLDGYTF. CDR3 in DNA: TGTGCCAGCAGCGTTGACAGGGGGTTGGATGGCTACACCTTC.